This T cell receptor (beta chain) emerged from a study of human T cells and chemical hapten exposure. Study as a whole: The patients, most of them female, presented with alopecia areata, totalis or universalis.

Time point meaning: patch test 2, 6 weeks after DPC sensitization. The sample's treatment: therapeutic diphenylcyclopropenone sensitization with weekly scalp DPC. Non-pregnant alopecia patients aged 18 to 70, suitable for DPC therapy. V lost 3 bases, J lost 10 bases, and 12 bases stayed unmatched. CDR1 and CDR2 (germline): SGHAT, FQDESV (reference sequence). This CDR3 is 15 amino acids long. Overall study findings and caveats: Expanded TCRs formed significantly more large CDR3 similarity clusters than controls.

Note on this clonotype: Its cognate antigen is unknown.

The library attached unique molecular identifiers to individual cDNA molecules. Each CDR3 protein gets one entry after TCRdb re-called the RACE reads with MiXCR. In the table there are some 100,000 distinct CDR3 sequences, approximately 8.8% of which are singletons. This chain uses TRBV11-1 with TRBJ2-3; 8 bases align to TRBD2. Sequenced material: whole blood, taken in connection with sensitization to the hapten diphenylcyclopropenone (DPC). This clonotype was sampled from a woman in her thirties or forties with alopecia areata. Some clones in this sample may be carry-over from other donors' samples. The CDR3 loop reads CASSLRRGEAFAQYF. CDR3 coding DNA: TGTGCCAGCAGCTTGCGGCGGGGGGAGGCCTTTGCGCAGTATTTT.